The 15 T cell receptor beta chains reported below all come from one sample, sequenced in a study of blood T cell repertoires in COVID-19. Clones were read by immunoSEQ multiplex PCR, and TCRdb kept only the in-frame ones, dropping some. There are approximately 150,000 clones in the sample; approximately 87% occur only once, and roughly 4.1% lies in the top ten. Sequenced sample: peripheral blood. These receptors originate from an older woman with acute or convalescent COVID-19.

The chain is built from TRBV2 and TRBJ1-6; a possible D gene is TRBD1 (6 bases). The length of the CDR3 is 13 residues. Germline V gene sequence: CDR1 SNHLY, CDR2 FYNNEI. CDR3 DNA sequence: TGTGCTCGCAACCCAGGGGCAGGTTCACCCCTCCACTTT. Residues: CARNPGAGSPLHF.

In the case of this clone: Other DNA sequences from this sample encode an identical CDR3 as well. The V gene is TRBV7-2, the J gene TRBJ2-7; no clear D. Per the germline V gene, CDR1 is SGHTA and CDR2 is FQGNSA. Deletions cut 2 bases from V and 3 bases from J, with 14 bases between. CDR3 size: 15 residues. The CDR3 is CASSLSSRAGYEQYF. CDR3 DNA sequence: TGTGCCAGCAGCTTAAGTTCGCGCGCAGGCTACGAGCAGTACTTC.

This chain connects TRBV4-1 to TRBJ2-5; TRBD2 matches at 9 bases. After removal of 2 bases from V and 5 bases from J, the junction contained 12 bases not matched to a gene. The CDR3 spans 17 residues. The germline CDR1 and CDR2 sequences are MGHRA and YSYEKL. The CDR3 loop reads CASSQTGGGRAVETQYF. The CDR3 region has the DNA TGCGCCAGCAGCCAAACCGGGGGCGGGAGGGCGGTTGAGACCCAGTACTTC.

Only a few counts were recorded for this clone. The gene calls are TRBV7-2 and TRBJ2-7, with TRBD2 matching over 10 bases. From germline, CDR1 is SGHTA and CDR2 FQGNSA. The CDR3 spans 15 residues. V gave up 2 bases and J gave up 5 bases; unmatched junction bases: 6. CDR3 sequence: CASSLLGLALDEQYF. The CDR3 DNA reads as TGTGCCAGCAGCTTACTGGGACTAGCGCTGGACGAGCAGTACTTC.

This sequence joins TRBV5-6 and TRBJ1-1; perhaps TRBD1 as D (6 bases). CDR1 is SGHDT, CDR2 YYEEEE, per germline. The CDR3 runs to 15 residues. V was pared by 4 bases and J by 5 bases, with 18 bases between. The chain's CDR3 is CASSPLTGLGTEAFF. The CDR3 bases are TGTGCCAGCAGCCCCCTTACAGGGTTGGGTACTGAAGCTTTCTTT.

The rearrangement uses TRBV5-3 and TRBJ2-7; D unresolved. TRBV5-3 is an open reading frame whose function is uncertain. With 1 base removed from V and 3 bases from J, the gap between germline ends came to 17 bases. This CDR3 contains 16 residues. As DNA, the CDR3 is TGTGCCAGAAGCTTGAGATGGGCCCCTCCCAACTACGAGCAGTACTTC. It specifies CARSLRWAPPNYEQYF.

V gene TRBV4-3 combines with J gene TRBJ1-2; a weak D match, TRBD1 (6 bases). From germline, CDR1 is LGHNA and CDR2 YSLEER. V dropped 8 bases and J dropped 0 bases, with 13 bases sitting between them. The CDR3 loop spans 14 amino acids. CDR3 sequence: CASGEAGANYGYTF. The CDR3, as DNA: TGCGCCAGCGGAGAGGCAGGGGCTAACTATGGCTACACCTTC.

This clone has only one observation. In DNA form, the CDR3 reads TGCAGTGCTAGCGGTAACTATGGCTACACCTTC. Its translation: CSASGNYGYTF. The rearrangement joins TRBV20-1 to TRBJ1-2; no reliable D call. Germline CDR1 and CDR2: DFQATT and SNEGSKA (reference sequence). The CDR3 loop spans 11 amino acids. V lost 3 bases to trimming and J lost 1 base, with 3 bases between them.

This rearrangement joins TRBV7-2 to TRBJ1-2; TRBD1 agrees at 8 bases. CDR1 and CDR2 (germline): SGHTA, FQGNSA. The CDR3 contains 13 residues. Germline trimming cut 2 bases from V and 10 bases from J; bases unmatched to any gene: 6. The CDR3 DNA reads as TGTGCCAGCAGCTTACGACAGGGGATAACCTACACCTTC. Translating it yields CASSLRQGITYTF.

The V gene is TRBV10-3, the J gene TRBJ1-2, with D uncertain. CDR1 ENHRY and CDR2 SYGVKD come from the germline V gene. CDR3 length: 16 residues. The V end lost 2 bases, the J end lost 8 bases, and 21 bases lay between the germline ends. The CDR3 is CAISENPPTPGTGYTF. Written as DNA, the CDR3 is TGTGCCATCAGTGAGAACCCTCCTACTCCCGGTACGGGCTACACCTTC.

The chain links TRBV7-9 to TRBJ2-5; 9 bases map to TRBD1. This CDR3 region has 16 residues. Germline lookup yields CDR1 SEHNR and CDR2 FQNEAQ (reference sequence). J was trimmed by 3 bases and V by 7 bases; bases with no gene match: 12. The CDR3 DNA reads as TGTGCCAGCACCACACTAGGACAGGGGCCTAAAGAGACCCAGTACTTC. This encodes CASTTLGQGPKETQYF. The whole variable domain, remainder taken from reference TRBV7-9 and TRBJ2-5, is DTGVSQNPRHKITKRGQNVTFRCDPISEHNRLYWYRQTLGQGPEFLTYFQNEAQLEKSRLLSDRFSAERPKGSFSTLEIQRTEQGDSAMYLCASTTLGQGPKETQYFGPGTRLLVL.

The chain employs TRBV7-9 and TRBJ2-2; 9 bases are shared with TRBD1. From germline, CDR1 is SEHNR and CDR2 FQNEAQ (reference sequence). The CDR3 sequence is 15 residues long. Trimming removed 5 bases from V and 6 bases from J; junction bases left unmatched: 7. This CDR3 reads CASSPVGQGAGELFF. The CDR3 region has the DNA TGTGCCAGCAGCCCAGTGGGACAGGGTGCCGGGGAGCTGTTTTTT.

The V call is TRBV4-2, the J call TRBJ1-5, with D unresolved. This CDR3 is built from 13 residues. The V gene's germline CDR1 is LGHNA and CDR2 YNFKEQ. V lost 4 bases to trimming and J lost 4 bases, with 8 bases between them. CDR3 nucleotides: TGTGCCAGCAGCCGAGCGGGGAATCAGCCCCAGCATTTT. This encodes CASSRAGNQPQHF.

CDR3 region: CASSLQPRSYNEQFF. The CDR3 region has the DNA TGTGCCAGCAGTCTACAGCCAAGATCTTACAATGAGCAGTTCTTC. The chain joins TRBV27 to TRBJ2-1; no clear D gene. This CDR3 has 15 residues. Germline-derived CDR1 and CDR2 are MNHEY and SMNVEV (reference sequence). V dropped 5 bases and J dropped 4 bases, with 15 bases sitting between them.

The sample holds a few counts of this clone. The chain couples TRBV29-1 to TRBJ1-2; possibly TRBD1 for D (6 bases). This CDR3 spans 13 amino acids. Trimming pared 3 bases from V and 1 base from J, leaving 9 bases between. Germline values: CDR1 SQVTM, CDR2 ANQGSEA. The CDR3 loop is CSVDTGINYGYTF. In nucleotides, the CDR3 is TGCAGCGTTGATACAGGGATTAACTATGGCTACACCTTC.